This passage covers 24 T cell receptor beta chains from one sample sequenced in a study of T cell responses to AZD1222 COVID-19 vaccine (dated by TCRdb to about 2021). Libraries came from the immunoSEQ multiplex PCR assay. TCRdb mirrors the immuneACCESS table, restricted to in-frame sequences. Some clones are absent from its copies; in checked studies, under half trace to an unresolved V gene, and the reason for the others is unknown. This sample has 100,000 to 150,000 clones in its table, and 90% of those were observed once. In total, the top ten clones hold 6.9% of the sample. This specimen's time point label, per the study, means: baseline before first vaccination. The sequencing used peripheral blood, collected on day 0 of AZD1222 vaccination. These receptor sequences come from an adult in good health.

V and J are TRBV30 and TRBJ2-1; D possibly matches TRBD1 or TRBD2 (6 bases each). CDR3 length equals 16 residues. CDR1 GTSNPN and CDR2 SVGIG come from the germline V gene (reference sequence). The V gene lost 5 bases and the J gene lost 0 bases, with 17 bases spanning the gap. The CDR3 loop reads CAWGPWGAPSYNEQFF. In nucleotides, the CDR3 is TGTGCCTGGGGACCGTGGGGGGCCCCCTCCTACAATGAGCAGTTCTTC. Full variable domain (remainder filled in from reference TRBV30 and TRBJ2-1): SQTIHQWPATLVQPVGSPLSLECTVEGTSNPNLYWYRQAAGRGLQLLFYSVGIGQISSEVPQNLSASRPQDRQFILSSKKLLLSDSGFYLCAWGPWGAPSYNEQFFGPGTRLTVL.

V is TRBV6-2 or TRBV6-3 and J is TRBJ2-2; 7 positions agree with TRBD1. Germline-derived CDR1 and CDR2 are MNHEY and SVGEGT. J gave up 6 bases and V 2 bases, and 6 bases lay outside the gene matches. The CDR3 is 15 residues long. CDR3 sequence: CASSYLTGWAGELFF. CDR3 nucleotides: TGTGCCAGCAGTTACCTGACAGGGTGGGCCGGGGAGCTGTTTTTT.

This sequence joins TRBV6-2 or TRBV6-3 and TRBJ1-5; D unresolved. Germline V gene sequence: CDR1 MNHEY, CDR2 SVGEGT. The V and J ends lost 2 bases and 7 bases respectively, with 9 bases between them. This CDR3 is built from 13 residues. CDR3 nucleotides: TGTGCCAGCAGTTACGGTTTAGAACAGCCCCAGCATTTT. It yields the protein CASSYGLEQPQHF.

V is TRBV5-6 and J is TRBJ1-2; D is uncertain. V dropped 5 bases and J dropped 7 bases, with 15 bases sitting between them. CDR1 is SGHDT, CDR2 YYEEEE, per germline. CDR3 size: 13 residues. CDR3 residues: CASSLGSASGYTF. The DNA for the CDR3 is TGTGCCAGCAGTCTGGGCAGCGCTAGTGGCTACACCTTC.

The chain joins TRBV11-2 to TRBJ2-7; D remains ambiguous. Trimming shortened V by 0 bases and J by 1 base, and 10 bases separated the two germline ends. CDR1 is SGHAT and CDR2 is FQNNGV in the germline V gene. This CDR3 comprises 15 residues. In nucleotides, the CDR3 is TGTGCCAGCAGCTTAGATCAAGGCCTTTCCTACGAGCAGTACTTC. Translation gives CASSLDQGLSYEQYF.

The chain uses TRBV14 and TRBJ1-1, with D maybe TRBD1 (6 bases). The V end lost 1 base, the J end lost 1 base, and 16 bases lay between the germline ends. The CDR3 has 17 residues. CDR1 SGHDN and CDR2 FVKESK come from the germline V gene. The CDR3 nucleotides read TGTGCCAGCAGCCAAGCTCCAGGCAGGGGCAAGAACACTGAAGCTTTCTTT. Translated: CASSQAPGRGKNTEAFF.

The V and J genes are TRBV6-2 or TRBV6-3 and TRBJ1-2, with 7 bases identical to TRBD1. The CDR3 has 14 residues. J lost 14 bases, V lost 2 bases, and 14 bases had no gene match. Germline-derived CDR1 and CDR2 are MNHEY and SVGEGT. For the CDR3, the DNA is TGTGCCAGCAGTTACGGAGGGACAGCCCAAGCGCCGACCTTC. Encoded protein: CASSYGGTAQAPTF.

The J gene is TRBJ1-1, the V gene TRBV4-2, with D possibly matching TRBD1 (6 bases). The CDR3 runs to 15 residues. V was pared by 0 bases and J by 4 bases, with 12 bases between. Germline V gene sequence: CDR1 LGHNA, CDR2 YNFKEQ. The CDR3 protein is CASSQDGEGVTEAFF. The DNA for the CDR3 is TGTGCCAGCAGCCAAGATGGAGAGGGGGTCACTGAAGCTTTCTTT.

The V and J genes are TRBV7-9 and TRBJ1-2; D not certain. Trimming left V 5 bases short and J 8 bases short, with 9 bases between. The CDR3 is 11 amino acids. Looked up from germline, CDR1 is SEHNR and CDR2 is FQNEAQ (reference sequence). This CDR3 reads CASSLDLGYTF. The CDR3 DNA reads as TGTGCCAGCAGCCTCGACCTGGGCTACACCTTC.

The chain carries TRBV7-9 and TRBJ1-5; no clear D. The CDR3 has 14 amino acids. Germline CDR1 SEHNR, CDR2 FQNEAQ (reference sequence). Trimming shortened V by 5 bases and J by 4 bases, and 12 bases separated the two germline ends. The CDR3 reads CASSPTEINQPQHF. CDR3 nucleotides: TGTGCCAGCAGCCCCACAGAGATTAATCAGCCCCAGCATTTT.

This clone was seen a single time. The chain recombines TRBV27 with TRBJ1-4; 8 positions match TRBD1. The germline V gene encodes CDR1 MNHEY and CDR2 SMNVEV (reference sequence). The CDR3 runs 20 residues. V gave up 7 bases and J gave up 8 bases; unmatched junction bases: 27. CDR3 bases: TGTGCCAGCACGTTAAGGGGTGTTGGACCATCCAGGGGGCTTTGGGAAAAACTGTTTTTT. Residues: CASTLRGVGPSRGLWEKLFF.

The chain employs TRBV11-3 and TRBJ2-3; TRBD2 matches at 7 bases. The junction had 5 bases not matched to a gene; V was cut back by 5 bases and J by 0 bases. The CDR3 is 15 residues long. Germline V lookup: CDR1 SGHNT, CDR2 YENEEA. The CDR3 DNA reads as TGTGCCAGCAGCCCGGGGGGACCTAGCACAGATACGCAGTATTTT. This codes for CASSPGGPSTDTQYF.

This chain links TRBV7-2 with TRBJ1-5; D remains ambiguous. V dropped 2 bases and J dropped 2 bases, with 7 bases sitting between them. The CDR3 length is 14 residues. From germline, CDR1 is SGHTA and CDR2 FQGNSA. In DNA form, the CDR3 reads TGTGCCAGCAGCTTAACTCAGGGCAATCAGCCCCAGCATTTT. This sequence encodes CASSLTQGNQPQHF.

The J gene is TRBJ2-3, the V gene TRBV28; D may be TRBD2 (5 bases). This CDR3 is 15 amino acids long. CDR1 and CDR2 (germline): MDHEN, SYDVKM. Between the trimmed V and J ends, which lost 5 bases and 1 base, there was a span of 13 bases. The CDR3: CASSAPGSGTDTQYF. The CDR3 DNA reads TGTGCCAGCAGTGCCCCGGGGTCAGGCACAGATACGCAGTATTTT.

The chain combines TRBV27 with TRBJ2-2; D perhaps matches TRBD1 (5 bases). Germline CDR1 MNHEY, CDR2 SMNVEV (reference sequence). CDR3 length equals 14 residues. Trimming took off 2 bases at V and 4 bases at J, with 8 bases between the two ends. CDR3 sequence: CASSLGQGTGELFF. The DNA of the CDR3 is TGTGCCAGCAGTTTAGGCCAGGGCACCGGGGAGCTGTTTTTT.

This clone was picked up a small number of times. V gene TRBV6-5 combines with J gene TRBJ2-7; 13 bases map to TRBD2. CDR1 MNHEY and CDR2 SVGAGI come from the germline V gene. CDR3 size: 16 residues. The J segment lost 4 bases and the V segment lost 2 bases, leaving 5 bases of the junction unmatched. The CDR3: CASSYSWTSGGYEQYF. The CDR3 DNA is TGTGCCAGCAGTTACAGTTGGACTAGCGGGGGTTACGAGCAGTACTTC.

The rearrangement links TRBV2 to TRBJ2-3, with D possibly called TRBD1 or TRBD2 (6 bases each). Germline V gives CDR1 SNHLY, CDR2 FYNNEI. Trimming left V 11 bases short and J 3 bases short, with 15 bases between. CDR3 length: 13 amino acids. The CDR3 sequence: CAGGQAMTDTQYF. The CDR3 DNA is TGTGCCGGGGGGCAGGCGATGACAGATACGCAGTATTTT.

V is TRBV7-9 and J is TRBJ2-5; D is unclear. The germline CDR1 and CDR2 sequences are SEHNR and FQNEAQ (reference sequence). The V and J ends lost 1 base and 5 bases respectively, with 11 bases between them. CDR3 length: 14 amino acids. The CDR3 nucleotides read TGTGCCAGCAGCTTAGTTTCTGGGTTGGAGACCCAGTACTTC. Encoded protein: CASSLVSGLETQYF.

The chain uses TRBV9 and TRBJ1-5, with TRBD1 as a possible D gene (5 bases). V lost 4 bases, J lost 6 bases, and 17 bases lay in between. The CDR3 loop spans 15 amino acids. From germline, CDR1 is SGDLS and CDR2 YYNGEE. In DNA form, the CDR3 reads TGTGCCAGCAGCCCAGAGGGGAGGTATGGTCAGCCCCAGCATTTT. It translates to CASSPEGRYGQPQHF.

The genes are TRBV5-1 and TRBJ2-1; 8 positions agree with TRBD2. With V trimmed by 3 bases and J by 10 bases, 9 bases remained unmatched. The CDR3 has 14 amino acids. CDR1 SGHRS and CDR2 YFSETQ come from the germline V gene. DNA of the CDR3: TGCGCCAGCAGCTCCTCCGGACTAGCAGACGAGCAGTTCTTC. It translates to CASSSSGLADEQFF. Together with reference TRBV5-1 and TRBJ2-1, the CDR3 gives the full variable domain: KAGVTQTPRYLIKTRGQQVTLSCSPISGHRSVSWYQQTPGQGLQFLFEYFSETQRNKGNFPGRFSGRQFSNSRSEMNVSTLELGDSALYLCASSSSGLADEQFFGPGTRLTVL.

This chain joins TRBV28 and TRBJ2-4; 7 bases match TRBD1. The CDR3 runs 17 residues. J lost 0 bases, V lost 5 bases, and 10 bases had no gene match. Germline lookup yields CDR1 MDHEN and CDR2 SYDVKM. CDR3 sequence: CASSPHQGVLAKNIQYF. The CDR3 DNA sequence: TGTGCCAGCAGTCCCCACCAGGGGGTCCTAGCCAAAAACATTCAGTACTTC.

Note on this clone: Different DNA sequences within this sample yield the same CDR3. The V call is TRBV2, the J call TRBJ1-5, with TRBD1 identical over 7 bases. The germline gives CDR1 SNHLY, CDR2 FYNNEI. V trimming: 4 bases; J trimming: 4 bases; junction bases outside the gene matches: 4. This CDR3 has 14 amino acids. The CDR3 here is CASSGTGGNQPQHF. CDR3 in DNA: TGTGCCAGCAGTGGGACAGGTGGAAATCAGCCCCAGCATTTT.

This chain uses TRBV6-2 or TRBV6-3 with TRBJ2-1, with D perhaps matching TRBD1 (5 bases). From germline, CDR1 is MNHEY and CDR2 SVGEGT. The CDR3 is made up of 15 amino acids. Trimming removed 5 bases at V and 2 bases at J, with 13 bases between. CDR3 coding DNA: TGTGCCAGCAGTCCGGACACGCTCGCCTACAATGAGCAGTTCTTC. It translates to CASSPDTLAYNEQFF.

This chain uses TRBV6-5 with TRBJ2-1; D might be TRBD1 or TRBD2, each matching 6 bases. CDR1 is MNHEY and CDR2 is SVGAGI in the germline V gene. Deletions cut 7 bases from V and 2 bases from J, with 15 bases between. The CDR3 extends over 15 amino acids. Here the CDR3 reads CASIGPGATYNEQFF. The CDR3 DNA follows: TGTGCCAGCATTGGACCGGGGGCAACCTACAATGAGCAGTTCTTC.